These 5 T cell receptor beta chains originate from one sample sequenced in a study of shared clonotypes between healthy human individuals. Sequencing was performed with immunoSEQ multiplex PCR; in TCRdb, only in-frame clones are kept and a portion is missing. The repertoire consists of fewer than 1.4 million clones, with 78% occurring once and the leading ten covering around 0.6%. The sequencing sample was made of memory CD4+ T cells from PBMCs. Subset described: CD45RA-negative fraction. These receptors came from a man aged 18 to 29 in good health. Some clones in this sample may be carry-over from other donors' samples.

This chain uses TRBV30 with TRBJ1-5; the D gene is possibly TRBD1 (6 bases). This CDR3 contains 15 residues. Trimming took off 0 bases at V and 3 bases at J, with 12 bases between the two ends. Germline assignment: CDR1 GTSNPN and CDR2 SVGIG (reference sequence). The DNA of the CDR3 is TGTGCCTGGAGTGTACGCACAGGGTCCAATCAGCCCCAGCATTTT. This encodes CAWSVRTGSNQPQHF. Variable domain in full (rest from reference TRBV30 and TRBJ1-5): SQTIHQWPATLVQPVGSPLSLECTVEGTSNPNLYWYRQAAGRGLQLLFYSVGIGQISSEVPQNLSASRPQDRQFILSSKKLLLSDSGFYLCAWSVRTGSNQPQHFGDGTRLSIL.

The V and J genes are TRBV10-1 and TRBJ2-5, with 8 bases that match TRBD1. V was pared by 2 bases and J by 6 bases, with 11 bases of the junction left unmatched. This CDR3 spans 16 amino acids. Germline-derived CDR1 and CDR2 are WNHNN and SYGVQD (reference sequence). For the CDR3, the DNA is TGCGCCAGCAGTGAGCCCGTAAGGACAGGGAAGAAGACCCAGTACTTC. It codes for CASSEPVRTGKKTQYF.

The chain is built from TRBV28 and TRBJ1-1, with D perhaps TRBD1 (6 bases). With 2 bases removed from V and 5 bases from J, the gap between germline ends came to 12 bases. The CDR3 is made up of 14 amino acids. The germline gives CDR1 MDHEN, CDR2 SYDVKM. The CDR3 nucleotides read TGTGCCAGCAGTTTACCGGGGGCAGTTACTGAAGCTTTCTTT. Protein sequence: CASSLPGAVTEAFF.

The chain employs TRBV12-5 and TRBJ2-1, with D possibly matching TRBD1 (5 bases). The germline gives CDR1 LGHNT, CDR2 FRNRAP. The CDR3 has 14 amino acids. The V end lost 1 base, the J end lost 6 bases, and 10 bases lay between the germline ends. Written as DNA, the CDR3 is TGTGCTAGTGGTTTGGGGGGCCAAGGCAATGAGCAGTTCTTC. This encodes CASGLGGQGNEQFF.

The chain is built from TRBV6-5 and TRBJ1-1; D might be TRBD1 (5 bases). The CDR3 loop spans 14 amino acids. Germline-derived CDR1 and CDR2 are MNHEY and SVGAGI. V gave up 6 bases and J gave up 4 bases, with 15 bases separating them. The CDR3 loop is CASSVPGGVTEAFF. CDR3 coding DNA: TGTGCCAGCAGCGTCCCGGGGGGGGTCACTGAAGCTTTCTTT.